This T cell receptor beta chain is from a study of monozygotic twins with cystic fibrosis. About this clone itself: Its cognate antigen is unknown.

Findings and limits, study-wide: Co-twins had the most similar V usage for 13 of 16 pairs, J for 8. Clonality was generally low (median about 0.0095), higher in the most severe patients. Shared CDR3 numbers were not associated with age, concordance or severity. Monozygotic CF twin pairs shared significantly more nucleotide-identical clonotypes than unrelated CF individuals did.

Germline V gene data show CDR1 as LNHDA and CDR2 as SQIVND (reference sequence). V lost 4 bases and J lost 3, with 16 bases in between. CDR3 length equals 16 residues. Repertoires were generated with immunoSEQ multiplex PCR, while TCRdb's copy carries only in-frame clones and drops some. The sample has about 26,000 clones; roughly 96% are singletons. This TCR came from a girl aged 2 to 9 with cystic fibrosis. The sample taken for sequencing was blood. V usage is TRBV19 and J usage is TRBJ2-1; D perhaps matches TRBD2 (6 bases). For the CDR3, the DNA is TGTGCCAGTAGTACCCCCGAGCGGGCAGTCTACAATGAGCAGTTCTTC. This codes for CASSTPERAVYNEQFF.